This T cell receptor beta chain was captured in a study of blood T cell repertoires in COVID-19. In assigning cohorts, the study relied on participant-reported clinical history. CDR3 size: 16 residues. V lost 0 bases, J lost 8 bases, and 17 bases lay in between. From germline, CDR1 is LGHNA and CDR2 YNFKEQ. Here immunoSEQ multiplex PCR was the method, and the copy in TCRdb shows in-frame clones only, minus some. Among 450,000 to 500,000 clones listed, about 88% were seen once. The receptor's source is a woman aged 60-75 years who had recovered from COVID-19. Sequenced material: PBMCs or T cells enriched from blood (not recorded which). The V gene is TRBV4-2, the J gene TRBJ2-1; D ambiguous. This chain's CDR3 is CASSQDVFSSSDEQFF. The CDR3 nucleotides are TGTGCCAGCAGCCAAGATGTTTTTAGCTCAAGTGATGAGCAGTTCTTC.